The present T cell receptor (beta chain) was sequenced within a study of human T cells and chemical hapten exposure. V was trimmed by 5 bases and J by 6 bases, leaving 17 bases between them. CDR1 and CDR2 from the germline V gene are SGHVS and FQNEAQ. This CDR3 comprises 14 residues. Time point described: patch test 2, 6 weeks after DPC sensitization. Treatment defined: therapeutic diphenylcyclopropenone sensitization with weekly scalp DPC. This clonotype was counted between two and nine times. Each CDR3 protein is one row after TCRdb ran MiXCR on the RACE reads. The data hold 360,000 or so distinct CDR3 sequences, with about 6% observed a single time.

The specimen was whole blood, collected in connection with sensitization to the hapten diphenylcyclopropenone (DPC). This clonotype was obtained from a woman aged 18 to 35 with alopecia areata. Some clones in this sample may be carry-over from other donors' samples. The rearrangement joins TRBV7-8 to TRBJ2-7; TRBD1 is a possible D gene (6 bases). The CDR3 region is CASSRLRGGGEQYF. The CDR3 nucleotides read TGTGCCAGCAGCCGCCTGAGAGGGGGTGGCGAGCAGTACTTC.